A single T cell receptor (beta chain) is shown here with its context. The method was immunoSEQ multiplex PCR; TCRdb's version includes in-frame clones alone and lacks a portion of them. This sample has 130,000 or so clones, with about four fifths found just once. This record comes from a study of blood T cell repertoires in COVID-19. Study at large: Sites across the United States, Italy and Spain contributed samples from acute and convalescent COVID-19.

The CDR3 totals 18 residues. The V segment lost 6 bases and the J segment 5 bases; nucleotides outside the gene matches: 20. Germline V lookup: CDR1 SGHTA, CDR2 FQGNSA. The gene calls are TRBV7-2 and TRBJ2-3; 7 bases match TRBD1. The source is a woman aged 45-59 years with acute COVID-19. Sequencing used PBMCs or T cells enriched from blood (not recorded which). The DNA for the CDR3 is TGTGCCAGCAGGCCCTACACAGGGGACCGCCGCGATTTAGATACGCAGTATTTT. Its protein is CASRPYTGDRRDLDTQYF.